This T cell receptor beta chain was recovered during a study of CD8 T cells in ankylosing spondylitis. About this clonotype itself: Antigen: not known.

Regarding the study as a whole: The study looked at matched synovial fluid samples from ankylosing spondylitis patients. Disease-linked clones were reported to be significantly enriched there. Disease-linked clones were CD8+ and relatively rare in peripheral blood.

From the 5' RACE reads, TCRdb called clonotypes with MiXCR, one entry per CDR3 protein. The sample holds 210,000 or so distinct CDR3 sequences, over 7% seen once. Sequencing input: blood, either unsorted or a sorted T cell fraction (not recorded which). The TCR was taken from a female donor with ankylosing spondylitis or in good health (not recorded which).

The CDR3 loop is CASNRDGEWYF. CDR3 nucleotide sequence: TGTGCCAGCAATAGAGACGGTGAATGGTACTTC. The chain is built from TRBV6-1 and TRBJ2-4; D not resolved. CDR1 MNHNS and CDR2 SASEGT come from the germline V gene. V was shortened by 7 bases and J by 15 bases, with 16 bases between the two germline ends. The CDR3 has 11 residues.